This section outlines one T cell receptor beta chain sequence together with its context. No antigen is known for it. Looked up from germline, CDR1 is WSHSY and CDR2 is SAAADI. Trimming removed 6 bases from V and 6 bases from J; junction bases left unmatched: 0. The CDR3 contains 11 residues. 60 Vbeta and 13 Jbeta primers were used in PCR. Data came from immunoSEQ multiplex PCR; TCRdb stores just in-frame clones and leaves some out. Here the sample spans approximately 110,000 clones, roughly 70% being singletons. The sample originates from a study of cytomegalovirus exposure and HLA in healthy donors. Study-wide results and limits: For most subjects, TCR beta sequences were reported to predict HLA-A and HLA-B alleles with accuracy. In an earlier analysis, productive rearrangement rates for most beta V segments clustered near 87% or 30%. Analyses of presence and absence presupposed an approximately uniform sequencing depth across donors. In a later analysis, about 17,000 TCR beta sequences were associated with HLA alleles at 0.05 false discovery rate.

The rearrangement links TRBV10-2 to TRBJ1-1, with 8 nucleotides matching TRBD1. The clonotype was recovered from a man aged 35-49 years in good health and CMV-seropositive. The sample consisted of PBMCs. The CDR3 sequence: CASSRGPEAFF. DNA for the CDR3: TGCGCCAGCAGCAGGGGGCCTGAAGCTTTCTTT.